This T cell receptor beta chain was found in a study of CD8 T cells in ankylosing spondylitis. To note about this clonotype: Its antigen is as yet unknown.

Study results and caveats: Researchers reportedly found disease-linked clones significantly enriched in matched ankylosing spondylitis synovial fluid. Within peripheral blood, clones linked to disease were CD8+ and relatively rare. A TCR beta motif made of roughly eight highly homologous variants seemed typical of ankylosing spondylitis blood.

The TCR beta libraries were generated through quantitative 5'-RACE incorporating molecular barcodes. A single record per CDR3 protein comes from TCRdb applying MiXCR to the 5' RACE reads. This repertoire shows just under 550,000 distinct CDR3 sequences, about 13% found once; its top ten account for approximately 6.3%. Sequencing used blood, either unsorted or a sorted T cell fraction (not recorded which). This clonotype originated in a male donor with ankylosing spondylitis.

The CDR3 DNA follows: TGTGCCAGCAGCTTACACGCAGTCGTAGACTATGGCTACACCTTC. Protein product: CASSLHAVVDYGYTF. The genes are TRBV7-2 and TRBJ1-2; D not resolved. This CDR3 region has 15 residues. V lost 2 bases and J 3 bases, leaving 13 bases between the germline ends. Germline CDR1 SGHTA, CDR2 FQGNSA.